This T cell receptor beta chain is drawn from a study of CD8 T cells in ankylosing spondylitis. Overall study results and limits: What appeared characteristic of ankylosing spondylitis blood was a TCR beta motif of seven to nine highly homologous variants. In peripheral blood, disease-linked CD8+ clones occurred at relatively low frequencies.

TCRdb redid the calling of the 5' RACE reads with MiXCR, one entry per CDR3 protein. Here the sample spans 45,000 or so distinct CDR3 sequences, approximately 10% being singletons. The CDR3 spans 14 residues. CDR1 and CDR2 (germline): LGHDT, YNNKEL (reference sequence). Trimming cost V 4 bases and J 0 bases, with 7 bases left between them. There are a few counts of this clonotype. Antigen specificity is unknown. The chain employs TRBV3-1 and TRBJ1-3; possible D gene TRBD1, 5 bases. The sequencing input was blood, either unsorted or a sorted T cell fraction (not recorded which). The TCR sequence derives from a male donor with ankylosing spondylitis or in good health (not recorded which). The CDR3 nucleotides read TGTGCCAGCAGCCGGGGGGTCTCTGGAAACACCATATATTTT. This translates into CASSRGVSGNTIYF.